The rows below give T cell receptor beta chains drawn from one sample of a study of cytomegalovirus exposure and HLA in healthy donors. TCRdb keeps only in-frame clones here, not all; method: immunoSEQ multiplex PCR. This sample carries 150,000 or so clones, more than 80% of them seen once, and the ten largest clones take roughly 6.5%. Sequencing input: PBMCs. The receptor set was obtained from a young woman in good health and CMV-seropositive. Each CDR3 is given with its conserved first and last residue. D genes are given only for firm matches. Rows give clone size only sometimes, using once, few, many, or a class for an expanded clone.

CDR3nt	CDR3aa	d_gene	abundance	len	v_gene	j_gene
TGTGCCAGTACCCAAGACAGGGGGCGAGGGCCCCAGCATTTT	CASTQDRGRGPQHF	TRBD1	once	14	TRBV19	TRBJ1-5
TGCGCCAGCAGCTTGTCTGGGGGGGAGTCCTACGAGCAGTACTTC	CASSLSGGESYEQYF	TRBD2	-	15	TRBV5-1	TRBJ2-7
TGTGCCAGCAGTCCAGACGGGACTAGCAGACCACAAGACGTGGAGACCCAGTACTTC	CASSPDGTSRPQDVETQYF	TRBD2	-	19	TRBV27	TRBJ2-5
TGCGCCAGCAGCCAAGGCGGGGGGCTGCTCGCCGGGGAGCTGTTTTTT	CASSQGGGLLAGELFF	TRBD2	-	16	TRBV4-1	TRBJ2-2
TGTGCCAGCAGCTTAGGGGACAGGATGAACACTGAAGCTTTCTTT	CASSLGDRMNTEAFF	TRBD1	once	15	TRBV7-8	TRBJ1-1
TGTGCCAGCAGCTTAGCTCGACAGGGCCCGTCGATACAGTACTTC	CASSLARQGPSIQYF	TRBD1	once	15	TRBV11-2	TRBJ2-7
TGTGCCAGCAGCTTGCCGGGGGCCAAAAACATTCAGTACTTC	CASSLPGAKNIQYF	-	-	14	TRBV5-6	TRBJ2-4
TGTGCCACCAGCAGAAGCCGACAGGGGGGCTACGAGCAGTACTTC	CATSRSRQGGYEQYF	TRBD1	-	15	TRBV15	TRBJ2-7
TGTGCCAGCCGGGACAGGGGACTCAATGAGCAGTTCTTC	CASRDRGLNEQFF	TRBD1	once	13	TRBV6-6	TRBJ2-1
TGTGCCAGCAGTACCGGGACTAGCGGGAAGCAGTTCTTC	CASSTGTSGKQFF	TRBD2	once	13	TRBV7-9	TRBJ2-1
TGTGCCAGCTCCCTCCTGGGAGACTCTGGGGCCAACGTCCTGACTTTC	CASSLLGDSGANVLTF	-	-	16	TRBV27	TRBJ2-6
TGCGCCAGCAGCTTGGCAGGGGTAGTATATGGCTACACCTTC	CASSLAGVVYGYTF	-	-	14	TRBV5-1	TRBJ1-2
TGTGCCAGCAGCTTAAGGTCGGGACAGGGGGCTCATGGCTACACCTTC	CASSLRSGQGAHGYTF	TRBD1	-	16	TRBV13	TRBJ1-2
TGCGCCAGCAGCCAAGTTCCCAGGGGGCGTAGTAATGAGCAGTTCTTC	CASSQVPRGRSNEQFF	TRBD1	-	16	TRBV4-1	TRBJ2-1
TGTGCCAGTAGTATAAGCGGGGTTCAAGAGACCCAGTACTTC	CASSISGVQETQYF	TRBD2	-	14	TRBV19	TRBJ2-5
TGTGCCAGCAGTGAAGCGCTGACTAGCGTGGCAGATACGCAGTATTTT	CASSEALTSVADTQYF	TRBD2	-	16	TRBV6-1	TRBJ2-3
TGTGCCAGCAGCTCGGGACTAGCGGGAACAGATACGCAGTATTTT	CASSSGLAGTDTQYF	TRBD2	-	15	TRBV11-2	TRBJ2-3
TGTGCCAGCAGACTAGCGGGGGAAGAGACCCAGTACTTC	CASRLAGEETQYF	TRBD2	-	13	TRBV27	TRBJ2-5
TGTGCCAGCAGTTTATCCGCTATCTCCTACGAGCAGTACTTC	CASSLSAISYEQYF	-	-	14	TRBV27	TRBJ2-7
TGTGCCAGCAGTTGGACGGGGAGACGGGGCAAAAACATTCAGTACTTC	CASSWTGRRGKNIQYF	-	-	16	TRBV6-5	TRBJ2-4
TGTGCCACCAGCGTTCGTGCGATAGCTAATGAAAAACTGTTTTTT	CATSVRAIANEKLFF	-	-	15	TRBV15	TRBJ1-4
TGTGCCAGCACCAGGGAGGGCTATGGCTACACCTTC	CASTREGYGYTF	-	-	12	TRBV2	TRBJ1-2
TGTGCCAGCAGCTTAGCGGGCGGGGCGGCCAAAAACATTCAGTACTTC	CASSLAGGAAKNIQYF	-	-	16	TRBV7-8	TRBJ2-4
TGTGCCAGCAGCTTAGTTGACAGGGGGCCTGGGGAGACCCAGTACTTC	CASSLVDRGPGETQYF	TRBD1	-	16	TRBV7-6	TRBJ2-5
TGTGCCAGTAGTACCTGGGACAGTTCCTACGAGCAGTACTTC	CASSTWDSSYEQYF	TRBD1	once	14	TRBV19	TRBJ2-7